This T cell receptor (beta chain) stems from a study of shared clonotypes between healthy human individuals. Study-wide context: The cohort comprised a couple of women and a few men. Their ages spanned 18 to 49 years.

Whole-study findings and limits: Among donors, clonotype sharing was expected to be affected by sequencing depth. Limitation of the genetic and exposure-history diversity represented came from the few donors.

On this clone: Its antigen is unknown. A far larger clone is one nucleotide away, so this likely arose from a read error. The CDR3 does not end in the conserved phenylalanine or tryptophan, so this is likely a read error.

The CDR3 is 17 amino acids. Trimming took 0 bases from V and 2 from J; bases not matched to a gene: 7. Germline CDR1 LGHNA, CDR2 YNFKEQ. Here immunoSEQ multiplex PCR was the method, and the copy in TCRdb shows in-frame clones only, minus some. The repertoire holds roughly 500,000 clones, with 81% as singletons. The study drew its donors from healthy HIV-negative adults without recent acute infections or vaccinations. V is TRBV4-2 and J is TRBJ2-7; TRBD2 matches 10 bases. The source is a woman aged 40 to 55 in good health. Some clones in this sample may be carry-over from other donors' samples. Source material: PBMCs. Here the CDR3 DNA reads TGTGCCAGCAGCCAAGAAAGCCCAGCGGGAGGGCCCTACGAGCAGTACCTC. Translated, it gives CASSQESPAGGPYEQYL.